The 2 T cell receptor beta chains reported below all come from one sample, sequenced in a study of cytomegalovirus exposure and HLA in healthy donors. The PCR used 60 Vbeta and 13 Jbeta primers. Sequencing used immunoSEQ multiplex PCR; TCRdb keeps in-frame clones, though not all of them. The sample lists some 90,000 clones, around 86% occurring once. Sequenced sample: PBMCs. These receptors were obtained from a woman in her 70s in good health and CMV-seropositive.

The rearrangement uses TRBV7-8 and TRBJ2-5, with 7 bases identical to TRBD2. The end of the DNA is better explained by TRBJ2-7, so the J call may be wrong. Germline V CDR1 and CDR2: SGHVS, FQNEAQ. The CDR3 has 14 amino acids. CDR3 region: CASSDGLVSYEQYF. For the CDR3, the DNA is TGTGCCAGCAGCGACGGACTAGTTTCCTACGAGCAGTACTTC.

DNA for the CDR3: TGTGCCAGCAGTGTCCAGGGGATGAACGGGGAGCTGTTTTTT. It is translated as CASSVQGMNGELFF. The chain has TRBV25-1 and TRBJ2-2; D may be TRBD1 (6 bases). V was trimmed by 4 bases and J by 7 bases, leaving 13 bases between them. This CDR3 region has 14 residues. CDR1 and CDR2 (germline): MGHDK, SYGVNS.